These 6 T cell receptor beta chains came from one sample sequenced in a study of PD-L1 blockade in urothelial cancer. This table comes from immunoSEQ multiplex PCR, and its TCRdb copy is limited to in-frame clones, with some not included. The profile covers roughly 47,000 clones, with 79% appearing a single time and under 11% taken by the ten largest. The time point is: pretreatment peripheral blood. Sequencing used PBMCs, obtained around atezolizumab (anti-PD-L1) treatment. The source is a man in his 70s with urothelial cancer.

J is TRBJ1-3 and V is TRBV27; possibly TRBD1 for D (6 bases). V was cut by 4 bases and J by 6 bases, with 10 bases left in between. This CDR3 has 13 amino acids. The germline gives CDR1 MNHEY, CDR2 SMNVEV (reference sequence). CDR3 sequence (DNA): TGTGCCAGCAGTTCACAGGGATCAAACACCATATATTTT. Encoded protein: CASSSQGSNTIYF.

J is TRBJ1-1 and V is TRBV11-2, with 9 positions matching TRBD1. There are 15 residues in the CDR3. CDR1 is SGHAT, CDR2 FQNNGV, per germline. Losses at the gene ends were 3 bases for V and 5 bases for J; bases not matched to a gene: 7. Here the CDR3 DNA reads TGTGCCAGCAGCTTGCCTGGGACAGGGTTGACTGAAGCTTTCTTT. Protein: CASSLPGTGLTEAFF.

J is TRBJ1-1 and V is TRBV10-1; 7 nucleotides line up with TRBD1. The V segment lost 9 bases and the J segment 0 bases; nucleotides outside the gene matches: 4. Germline V CDR1 and CDR2: WNHNN, SYGVQD (reference sequence). The CDR3 has 13 amino acids. In nucleotides, the CDR3 is TGCGCCAGTCGACAGGGTTTGAACACTGAAGCTTTCTTT. Translated: CASRQGLNTEAFF.

The CDR3 reads CASSEVGGYDTQYF. The CDR3 DNA reads TGTGCCAGCAGTGAAGTGGGGGGTTACGATACGCAGTATTTT. The rearrangement uses TRBV6-1 and TRBJ2-3, with D possibly matching TRBD2 (6 bases). Trimming shortened V by 1 base and J by 6 bases, and 11 bases separated the two germline ends. The CDR3 covers 14 residues. CDR1 is MNHNS, CDR2 SASEGT, per germline.

The genes are TRBV2 and TRBJ2-1; D is uncertain. The germline gives CDR1 SNHLY, CDR2 FYNNEI. The CDR3 runs 14 residues. Trimming pared 1 base from V and 6 bases from J, leaving 10 bases between. The CDR3 coding sequence is TGTGCCAGCAGTGAAGATGCAGGTCTCAATGAGCAGTTCTTC. Translating it yields CASSEDAGLNEQFF.

This chain uses TRBV6-1 with TRBJ2-3; possibly TRBD1 for D (5 bases). Germline assignment: CDR1 MNHNS and CDR2 SASEGT. The V and J ends lost 5 bases and 3 bases respectively, with 12 bases between them. CDR3 length equals 14 residues. The CDR3 sequence: CASSYGPGTDTQYF. In nucleotides, the CDR3 is TGTGCCAGCAGTTATGGACCAGGGACAGATACGCAGTATTTT.